The rows below give T cell receptor beta chains drawn from one sample of a study of blood T cell repertoires in COVID-19. Clones were sequenced by immunoSEQ multiplex PCR, and TCRdb holds only the in-frame ones, with some missing. The sample contains approximately 280,000 clones, 85% of which appear only once. Input material: PBMCs or T cells enriched from blood (not recorded which). These TCRs come from a woman in her forties or fifties who had recovered from COVID-19. CDR3s include the opening cysteine and the closing phenylalanine or tryptophan.

V,CDR3
TRBV19,CATPRGRTNTGELFF
TRBV7-9,CASSLVQGYRETQYF
TRBV4-3,CASSQDLRGRRTGANVLTF
TRBV6-5,CASSYLGREAFF
TRBV30,CAWKQALSTEAFF
TRBV5-1,CASSSPTGGEGYTF
TRBV6-4,CASSSIAGLTEAFF
TRBV30,CAWSDSGNEKLFF
TRBV2,CASRDGSQILNQPQHF
TRBV6-5,CASSGQGTYGYTF
TRBV11-1,CASSSRQGAYNEQFF
TRBV4-1,CASSQDPSGGNTGELFF
TRBV11-2,CASSSRTGMNTEAFF
TRBV9,CASSPGESRSSGNTIYF
TRBV18,CASSPYSGGHNSPLHF
TRBV5-1,CASSGGGVPSTDTQYF
TRBV24-1,CATSGDARGEQYF
TRBV5-4,CASSHTSGREDEQFF
TRBV6-5,CASRTSGTDTQYF
TRBV5-6,CASSSPGGPGNYGYTF
TRBV7-9,CASSVRDREITGELFF
TRBV19,CASMGLALGEQFF
TRBV5-8,CASSLVRGSSGNTIYF
TRBV15,CATSSRDYYGNTIYF
TRBV2,CASRRQDSSSYNEQFF
TRBV19,CASSIGTSGYNEQFF
TRBV30,CAWSQGQGVSTDTQYF